The source of this T cell receptor beta chain is a study of shared clonotypes between healthy human individuals. Study-wide context: For every donor, three CD4 naive, three CD4 memory, two CD8 naive and one CD8 memory plates were used. Study-wide results and caveats: A reduction in generation probabilities was seen for non-shared clonotypes relative to those shared by all four donors. Only blood was sampled, and tissue TCR repertoires likely differ from blood ones.

Repertoires were generated with immunoSEQ multiplex PCR, while TCRdb's copy carries only in-frame clones and drops some. The sample lists about 2,200,000 clones, about 93% occurring once. Trimming removed 6 bases from V and 8 bases from J, with 8 bases in between. The germline V gene has CDR1 MDHEN and CDR2 SYDVKM. The CDR3 runs to 11 residues. Naive CD8 populations comprised CD45RO-negative cells positively selected for CCR7, excluding terminally differentiated effector memory CD45RA+ cells. Each of the donors was a healthy adult who was HIV-negative and had not had a recent acute infection or vaccination. Concerning this clone: Its antigen is not known.

This sequence originates from a man aged 18 to 35 in good health. Some clones in this sample may be carry-over from other donors' samples. The chain links TRBV28 to TRBJ2-1; no reliable D call. The sequencing input was naive CD8+ T cells from PBMCs. DNA for the CDR3: TGTGCCAGCAGGGCGTCCCATGAGCAGTTCTTC. Protein sequence: CASRASHEQFF.